Sequencing of this TCR beta chain was carried out in a study of cytomegalovirus exposure and HLA in healthy donors. The CDR3 is 14 amino acids. The trim removed 2 bases at V and 4 bases at J, leaving 2 bases unmatched. CDR1 is MNHNY and CDR2 is SVGAGI in the germline V gene (reference sequence). The PCR contained 60 Vbeta and 13 Jbeta primers. The data were produced by immunoSEQ multiplex PCR, yet TCRdb's version contains in-frame clones alone and is incomplete. Of around 140,000 clones listed, approximately 80% are singletons. Broader study findings: Segments of the TCR beta V type were, in most cases, productive about 87% or about 30% of the time in an earlier analysis.

The sample holds a few counts of this clone. What it binds is unknown. This chain connects TRBV6-6 to TRBJ2-1, with 7 nucleotides matching TRBD1. This clonotype originated in a woman between 55 and 75 years old in good health and CMV-seropositive. Sequencing was done on a sample of PBMCs. The DNA of the CDR3 is TGTGCCAGCAGTTACAGGGGGCGGTACAATGAGCAGTTCTTC. This encodes CASSYRGRYNEQFF.